One T cell receptor beta chain is described in this entry. An end of the junction differs from the germline gene, which may be a read error. The data derive from a study of blood T cell repertoires in COVID-19. Assay used: immunoSEQ multiplex PCR; TCRdb lists only in-frame clones, some missing. The repertoire holds some 110,000 clones, over 65% seen once, with around 2% in the top ten. The CDR3 spans 15 residues. Germline lookup yields CDR1 SGHTA and CDR2 FQGNSA. The rearrangement joins TRBV7-2 to TRBJ2-1; 8 bases are shared with TRBD2. The clonotype was recovered from a man aged 30 to 39 with acute or convalescent COVID-19. Sequenced input: peripheral blood. CDR3 loop: CASRPLAGIFNEQFF. The CDR3 DNA follows: TGTGCTAGCAGGCCATTAGCGGGGATTTTCAATGAGCAGTTCTTC.